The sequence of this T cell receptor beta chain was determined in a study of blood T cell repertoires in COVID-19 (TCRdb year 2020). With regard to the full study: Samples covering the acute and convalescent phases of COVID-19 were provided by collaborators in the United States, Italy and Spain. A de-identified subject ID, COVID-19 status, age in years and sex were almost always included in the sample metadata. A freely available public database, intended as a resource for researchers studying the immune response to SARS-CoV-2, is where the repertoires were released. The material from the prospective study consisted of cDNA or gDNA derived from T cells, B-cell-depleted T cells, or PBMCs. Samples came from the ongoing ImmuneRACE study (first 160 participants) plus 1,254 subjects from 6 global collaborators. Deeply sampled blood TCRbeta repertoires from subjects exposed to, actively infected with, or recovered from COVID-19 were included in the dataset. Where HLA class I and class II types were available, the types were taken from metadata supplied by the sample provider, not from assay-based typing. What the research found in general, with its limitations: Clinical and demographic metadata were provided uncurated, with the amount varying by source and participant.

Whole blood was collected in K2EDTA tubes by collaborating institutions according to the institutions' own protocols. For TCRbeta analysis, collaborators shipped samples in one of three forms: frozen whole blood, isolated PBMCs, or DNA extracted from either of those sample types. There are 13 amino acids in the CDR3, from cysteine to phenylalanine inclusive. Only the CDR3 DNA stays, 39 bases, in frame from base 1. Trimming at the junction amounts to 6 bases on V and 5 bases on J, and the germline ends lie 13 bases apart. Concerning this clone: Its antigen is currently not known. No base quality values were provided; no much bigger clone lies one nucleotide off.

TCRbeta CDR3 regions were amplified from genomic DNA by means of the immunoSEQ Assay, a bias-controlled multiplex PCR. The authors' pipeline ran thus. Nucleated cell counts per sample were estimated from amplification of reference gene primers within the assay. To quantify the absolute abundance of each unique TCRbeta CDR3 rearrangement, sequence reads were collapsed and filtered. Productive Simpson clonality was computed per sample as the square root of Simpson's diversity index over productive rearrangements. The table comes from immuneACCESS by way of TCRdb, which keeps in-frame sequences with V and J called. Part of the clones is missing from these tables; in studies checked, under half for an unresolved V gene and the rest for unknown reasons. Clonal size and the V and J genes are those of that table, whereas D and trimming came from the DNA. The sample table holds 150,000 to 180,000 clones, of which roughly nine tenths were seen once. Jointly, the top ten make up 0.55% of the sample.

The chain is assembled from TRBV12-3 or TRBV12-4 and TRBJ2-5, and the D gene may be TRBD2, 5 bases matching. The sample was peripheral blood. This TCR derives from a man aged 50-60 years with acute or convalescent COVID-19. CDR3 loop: CASRLSGYETQYF. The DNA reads TGTGCCAGCAGACTATCGGGGTACGAGACCCAGTACTTC.